This is a list of T cell receptor beta chains from one sample in a study of blood T cells in healthy people across ages. TCRdb reprocessed the 5' RACE reads with MiXCR, giving one entry per CDR3 protein. The sample shows 1.5 million to 2 million distinct CDR3 sequences, approximately 28% of them seen only once. What was sequenced was blood. These receptors came from a woman aged 25 to 45 in good health. The CDR3 runs from the conserved cysteine through the conserved F or W. The D gene is left open where the match is weak.

v_call: TRBV6-6
j_call: TRBJ2-7
d_call: .
cdr3_aa: CASIDPAGNPYEQYF

v_call: TRBV12-3/TRBV12-4
j_call: TRBJ2-7
d_call: .
cdr3_aa: CASSPRERTYEQYF

v_call: TRBV7-2
j_call: TRBJ2-1
d_call: TRBD2
cdr3_aa: CASSHRTSGQNEQFF

v_call: TRBV12-3/TRBV12-4
j_call: TRBJ2-7
d_call: .
cdr3_aa: CASSLGCLCEQYF

v_call: TRBV2
j_call: TRBJ1-4
d_call: TRBD1
cdr3_aa: CASSRTGNEKLFF

v_call: TRBV12-3/TRBV12-4
j_call: TRBJ1-5
d_call: .
cdr3_aa: CASSSAGRGQPQHF

v_call: TRBV12-5
j_call: TRBJ1-2
d_call: .
cdr3_aa: CASGPAGGYYGYTF

v_call: TRBV7-2
j_call: TRBJ2-7
d_call: TRBD1
cdr3_aa: CASSRPGAGTAYEQYF

v_call: TRBV7-3
j_call: TRBJ2-3
d_call: .
cdr3_aa: CASSSQFGDTQYF

v_call: TRBV4-1
j_call: TRBJ2-4
d_call: .
cdr3_aa: CASSPGTEMSAKNIQYF

v_call: TRBV5-1
j_call: TRBJ2-1
d_call: TRBD2
cdr3_aa: CASSVGLVYNEQFF

v_call: TRBV12-3/TRBV12-4
j_call: TRBJ2-7
d_call: .
cdr3_aa: CASSFRGTSSKEQYF

v_call: TRBV28
j_call: TRBJ2-7
d_call: .
cdr3_aa: CASSTSARAYEQYF

v_call: TRBV29-1
j_call: TRBJ2-7
d_call: .
cdr3_aa: CSVRDGPREQYF

v_call: TRBV10-3
j_call: TRBJ2-7
d_call: TRBD1
cdr3_aa: CAISPGTGGDEQYF

v_call: TRBV9
j_call: TRBJ2-3
d_call: .
cdr3_aa: CASSVVVGSTDTQYF

v_call: TRBV7-8
j_call: TRBJ2-7
d_call: .
cdr3_aa: CASSLARTDSYEQYF

v_call: TRBV10-3
j_call: TRBJ2-2
d_call: .
cdr3_aa: CAITGDTTGELFF

v_call: TRBV3-1
j_call: TRBJ2-3
d_call: TRBD2
cdr3_aa: CASSQESAGVPDTQYF

v_call: TRBV28
j_call: TRBJ1-5
d_call: .
cdr3_aa: CASSLDGLQPQHF

v_call: TRBV5-5
j_call: TRBJ1-1
d_call: .
cdr3_aa: CASSSYRTMNTEAFF

v_call: TRBV10-3
j_call: TRBJ2-2
d_call: .
cdr3_aa: CAISVTGELFF

v_call: TRBV28
j_call: TRBJ2-7
d_call: .
cdr3_aa: CASSWGTEGHEQYF

v_call: TRBV10-1
j_call: .
d_call: TRBD2
cdr3_aa: CASSASGAGWTQYF

v_call: TRBV20-1
j_call: TRBJ2-7
d_call: TRBD1
cdr3_aa: CSASSTGGHEQYF

v_call: TRBV7-2
j_call: TRBJ2-7
d_call: .
cdr3_aa: CASSSLYVQYF

v_call: TRBV12-3/TRBV12-4
j_call: TRBJ1-1
d_call: TRBD1
cdr3_aa: CASLRTNQGAKAFF

v_call: TRBV20-1
j_call: TRBJ2-7
d_call: .
cdr3_aa: CSAKGGNEQYF

v_call: TRBV20-1
j_call: TRBJ2-7
d_call: .
cdr3_aa: CSARVGGLYYEQYF

v_call: TRBV7-2
j_call: TRBJ2-7
d_call: TRBD2
cdr3_aa: CASSLNFAGGGSSEQYF

v_call: TRBV2
j_call: TRBJ2-3
d_call: .
cdr3_aa: CASSVRSTSTDTQYF

v_call: TRBV25-1
j_call: TRBJ2-7
d_call: TRBD1
cdr3_aa: CASSTTGVVSYEQCF

v_call: TRBV4-1
j_call: TRBJ2-7
d_call: TRBD1
cdr3_aa: CASSHRGQTNEQYF

v_call: TRBV7-2
j_call: TRBJ2-3
d_call: .
cdr3_aa: CASSFTTGVDTQYF

v_call: TRBV2
j_call: TRBJ2-1
d_call: TRBD1
cdr3_aa: CASGRLRGQGFRDEQFF

v_call: TRBV9
j_call: TRBJ2-2
d_call: .
cdr3_aa: CASSVGPGLAGELFF

v_call: TRBV7-6
j_call: TRBJ2-1
d_call: .
cdr3_aa: CASSLISMGYNEQFF

v_call: TRBV7-9
j_call: TRBJ1-2
d_call: .
cdr3_aa: CASQPGGHRVGYGYTF

v_call: TRBV20-1
j_call: TRBJ2-1
d_call: TRBD2
cdr3_aa: CSARDFQREFNEQFF

v_call: TRBV7-8
j_call: TRBJ2-7
d_call: .
cdr3_aa: CASSLAFVNEQYF

v_call: TRBV2
j_call: TRBJ1-5
d_call: TRBD1
cdr3_aa: CASTRADRGYQPQHF

v_call: TRBV25-1
j_call: TRBJ2-6
d_call: .
cdr3_aa: CTSLGGANVLTF

v_call: TRBV20-1
j_call: TRBJ1-1
d_call: .
cdr3_aa: CSAKSGTQGTEAFF

v_call: TRBV7-2
j_call: TRBJ2-3
d_call: TRBD2
cdr3_aa: CASSFQTVAGGRTDTQYF

v_call: TRBV5-1
j_call: TRBJ2-4
d_call: TRBD1
cdr3_aa: CASSPGQEHGVNIQYF

v_call: TRBV25-1
j_call: TRBJ2-3
d_call: TRBD2
cdr3_aa: CASSSSGSSGDTQYF

v_call: TRBV7-9
j_call: TRBJ2-3
d_call: TRBD2
cdr3_aa: CASSPIAGGGTDTQYF

v_call: TRBV20-1
j_call: TRBJ2-6
d_call: .
cdr3_aa: CSARVRQAGADVLTF

v_call: TRBV9
j_call: TRBJ1-2
d_call: .
cdr3_aa: CASSGEARAYGYTF

v_call: TRBV7-8
j_call: TRBJ2-4
d_call: TRBD2
cdr3_aa: CASSPRLAGAGRAKNIQYF

v_call: TRBV20-1
j_call: TRBJ2-7
d_call: .
cdr3_aa: CSARIGRTYEQYF

v_call: TRBV5-1
j_call: TRBJ2-1
d_call: .
cdr3_aa: CASNPGDSSYNEQFF

v_call: TRBV6-5
j_call: TRBJ1-1
d_call: .
cdr3_aa: CASIAAGPNTEAFF

v_call: TRBV12-3/TRBV12-4
j_call: TRBJ2-3
d_call: TRBD2
cdr3_aa: CASSRPTSARGADTQYF

v_call: TRBV6-5
j_call: TRBJ2-6
d_call: TRBD2
cdr3_aa: CASSYLGGRGSGANVLTF

v_call: TRBV7-2
j_call: TRBJ2-5
d_call: .
cdr3_aa: CASSLDGSVGREQYF